The 22 T cell receptor beta chains listed next were all sequenced from one sample in a study of cytomegalovirus exposure and HLA in healthy donors. The PCR employed 60 Vbeta primers together with 13 Jbeta primers. Clones were sequenced by immunoSEQ multiplex PCR, and TCRdb holds only the in-frame ones, with some missing. Of fewer than 200,000 clones in the sample, less than 85% are singletons; the top ten hold around 1.5%. Sample: PBMCs. Every receptor here comes from a man aged 60-69 years in good health and CMV-seronegative.

The chain couples TRBV4-1 to TRBJ2-2; TRBD2 is a possible D gene (5 bases). Germline CDR1 is MGHRA and CDR2 is YSYEKL. V lost 0 bases to trimming and J lost 6 bases, with 8 bases between them. This CDR3 contains 14 residues. The chain's CDR3 is CASSQDRGPGELFF. The CDR3 bases are TGCGCCAGCAGCCAAGATCGGGGTCCCGGGGAGCTGTTTTTT.

V and J are TRBV10-3 and TRBJ1-1; 9 nucleotides match TRBD1. Germline loops: CDR1 ENHRY, CDR2 SYGVKD. The CDR3 length is 13 residues. V trimming: 6 bases; J trimming: 3 bases; junction bases outside the gene matches: 2. The CDR3 reads CAISDRGDTEAFF. The CDR3 region has the DNA TGTGCCATCAGCGACAGGGGGGACACTGAAGCTTTCTTT.

This rearrangement joins TRBV30 to TRBJ1-6; TRBD1 is a possible D gene (6 bases). The ends were cut back, 3 bases at V and 8 bases at J, with 17 bases in the middle. The V gene's germline CDR1 is GTSNPN and CDR2 SVGIG (reference sequence). The CDR3 totals 15 residues. The CDR3 nucleotides read TGTGCCTGGAGCTTCGGACAGTCGGGGCATTCACCCCTCCACTTT. Its translation: CAWSFGQSGHSPLHF.

V is TRBV14 and J is TRBJ2-7; TRBD1 agrees at 8 bases. This CDR3 has 15 amino acids. Trimming at V came to 4 bases and at J to 4 bases, leaving 9 bases not matched to a gene. In germline, CDR1 is SGHDN, CDR2 FVKESK. Here the CDR3 DNA reads TGTGCCAGCAGCCGCTACGGGACAGGAGGATACGAGCAGTACTTC. It yields the protein CASSRYGTGGYEQYF.

This clone was recorded only once. V is TRBV14 and J is TRBJ1-4; D possibly corresponds to TRBD1 (6 bases). The germline V and J ends were trimmed by 3 bases and 9 bases, with 8 bases remaining between them. The CDR3 consists of 12 residues. In germline, CDR1 is SGHDN, CDR2 FVKESK. CDR3 sequence: CASSQGAQKLFF. CDR3 nucleotides: TGTGCCAGCAGCCAGGGGGCCCAAAAACTGTTTTTT.

The chain links TRBV7-9 to TRBJ1-2; TRBD1 aligns across 7 bases. CDR1 is SEHNR, CDR2 FQNEAQ, per germline (reference sequence). Trimming cost V 5 bases and J 5 bases; bases outside gene matches: 5. This CDR3 contains 13 residues. CDR3 region: CASSPGQRYGYTF. CDR3 DNA: TGTGCCAGCAGCCCGGGACAGCGTTATGGCTACACCTTC.

V and J are TRBV27 and TRBJ2-5; 9 positions agree with TRBD2. Germline V CDR1 and CDR2: MNHEY, SMNVEV (reference sequence). The CDR3 runs to 15 residues. J was trimmed by 2 bases and V by 5 bases; bases with no gene match: 6. As DNA, the CDR3 is TGTGCCAGCAGTCCCCGGACTAGCGAACAAGAGACCCAGTACTTC. Translating it yields CASSPRTSEQETQYF.

J is TRBJ2-5 and V is TRBV27, with TRBD2 matching 7 bases. CDR3 length: 17 amino acids. The junction had 12 bases not matched to a gene; V was cut back by 0 bases and J by 5 bases. Germline V lookup: CDR1 MNHEY, CDR2 SMNVEV (reference sequence). As DNA, the CDR3 is TGTGCCAGCAGTTTATCAGGTAGCGGGTACGGCGGGGAGACCCAGTACTTC. This translates into CASSLSGSGYGGETQYF.

This rearrangement joins TRBV6-5 to TRBJ2-1; 8 nucleotides agree with TRBD2. Germline CDR1 and CDR2: MNHEY and SVGAGI. CDR3 length: 15 amino acids. Trimming removed 5 bases from V and 4 bases from J; junction bases left unmatched: 7. Here the CDR3 DNA reads TGTGCCAGCAGTAGGGCGGGAGGTCGGTACAATGAGCAGTTCTTC. Amino acids: CASSRAGGRYNEQFF.

In DNA form, the CDR3 reads TGTGCCAGCAGTTTCGGTTCCCAAAATCGTCTAGTAACGGAGACCCAGTACTTC. This translates into CASSFGSQNRLVTETQYF. The chain couples TRBV9 to TRBJ2-5; D gene ambiguous. With 5 bases removed from V and 5 bases from J, the gap between germline ends came to 28 bases. Germline values: CDR1 SGDLS, CDR2 YYNGEE. The CDR3 is 18 residues long.

This chain connects TRBV21-1 to TRBJ1-2; no DNA check was done on the table's D call, TRBD1. TRBV21-1 is a listed pseudogene. The CDR3 has 15 residues. CDR3 nucleotides: TGTGCCAGCAGTCTCCAGGGGATCTCGGCCTATGGCTACACCTTC. This encodes CASSLQGISAYGYTF.

The V gene is TRBV6-5, the J gene TRBJ1-2; D not resolved. CDR1 and CDR2 from the germline V gene are MNHEY and SVGAGI. V was shortened by 5 bases and J by 3 bases, with 10 bases between the two germline ends. The CDR3 loop spans 13 amino acids. The CDR3 region is CASSLFQDYGYTF. In DNA, the CDR3 is TGTGCCAGCAGTCTCTTCCAGGACTATGGCTACACCTTC.

This rearrangement joins TRBV7-2 to TRBJ1-2; D possibly corresponds to TRBD1 (6 bases). Trimming cost V 1 base and J 6 bases, with 12 bases left between them. The CDR3 contains 14 residues. Germline CDR1 reads SGHTA; CDR2 reads FQGNSA. For the CDR3, the DNA is TGTGCCAGCAGCTTAGTAGAAGGGGGGGATGGCTACACCTTC. Amino acids: CASSLVEGGDGYTF.

The rearrangement links TRBV27 to TRBJ1-6; 11 nucleotides agree with TRBD1. V was pared by 6 bases and J by 0 bases, with 7 bases of the junction left unmatched. Germline loops: CDR1 MNHEY, CDR2 SMNVEV (reference sequence). CDR3 length: 18 amino acids. For the CDR3, the DNA is TGTGCCAGCAGACACTCCGGGACAGGGGGCTCCTATAATTCACCCCTCCACTTT. This translates into CASRHSGTGGSYNSPLHF.

The chain carries TRBV28 and TRBJ1-5; maybe TRBD1 (6 bases). The germline V gene encodes CDR1 MDHEN and CDR2 SYDVKM. V shed 5 bases and J shed 6 bases, with 17 bases lying between them. The CDR3 covers 15 residues. The CDR3 region has the DNA TGTGCCAGCAGTCCACAGGGAGAGGGCGGTCAGCCCCAGCATTTT. Protein: CASSPQGEGGQPQHF.

This clone was detected only a few times. The rearrangement joins TRBV18 to TRBJ2-5, with TRBD2 matching 7 bases. Unmatched junction bases numbered 5, after V lost 2 bases and J lost 2 bases. The CDR3 covers 15 residues. The germline V gene encodes CDR1 KGHSH and CDR2 LQKENI. The CDR3 reads CASSPAGVWQETQYF. CDR3 sequence (DNA): TGTGCCAGCTCACCAGCGGGAGTGTGGCAAGAGACCCAGTACTTC.

This clone was counted once. The rearrangement joins TRBV9 to TRBJ1-3; D remains ambiguous. CDR1 is SGDLS and CDR2 is YYNGEE in the germline V gene. This CDR3 contains 14 residues. V was shortened by 8 bases and J by 0 bases, with 12 bases between the two germline ends. CDR3 coding DNA: TGTGCCAGTTCCCAGGAAAACTCTGGAAACACCATATATTTT. It translates to CASSQENSGNTIYF. Full variable domain (outside the CDR3, taken from reference TRBV9 and TRBJ1-3): DSGVTQTPKHLITATGQRVTLRCSPRSGDLSVYWYQQSLDQGLQFLIQYYNGEERAKGNILERFSAQQFPDLHSELNLSSLELGDSALYFCASSQENSGNTIYFGEGSWLTVV.

This sequence joins TRBV13 and TRBJ2-3, with TRBD1 identical over 8 bases. V dropped 1 base and J dropped 5; count of bases not matched to a gene: 5. The CDR3 covers 15 residues. Germline CDR1 PRHDT, CDR2 FYEKMQ (reference sequence). CDR3 DNA: TGTGCCAGCAGCTTAGCCCAGGGGGCAGGAGATACGCAGTATTTT. Translation gives CASSLAQGAGDTQYF.

The CDR3: CASSIAVSSGANVLTF. As DNA, the CDR3 is TGTGCCAGTAGTATAGCCGTTAGCTCTGGGGCCAACGTCCTGACTTTC. The V gene is TRBV19, the J gene TRBJ2-6; D call uncertain. CDR1 and CDR2 (germline): LNHDA, SQIVND (reference sequence). The CDR3 runs 16 residues. Deletions cut 1 base from V and 0 bases from J, with 7 bases between.

The V gene is TRBV28, the J gene TRBJ1-1; 7 bases are a match to TRBD1. Germline CDR1 MDHEN, CDR2 SYDVKM. The CDR3 is 14 residues long. V dropped 0 bases and J dropped 11; count of bases not matched to a gene: 9. Here the CDR3 DNA reads TGTGCCAGCAGTTTATGGGCAGGGGGTGTGAACGCTTTCTTT. Translated: CASSLWAGGVNAFF.

The chain uses TRBV7-2 and TRBJ2-3, with 15 nucleotides matching TRBD2. J lost 6 bases, V lost 1 base, and 8 bases had no gene match. This CDR3 has 18 residues. Germline CDR1 SGHTA, CDR2 FQGNSA. CDR3 amino acids: CASSLGQPGLAGGDTQYF. The CDR3 DNA reads TGTGCCAGCAGCTTAGGGCAGCCGGGACTAGCGGGAGGTGATACGCAGTATTTT.

V usage is TRBV27 and J usage is TRBJ1-2, with 8 bases aligning to TRBD1. There are 12 residues in the CDR3. The germline V gene encodes CDR1 MNHEY and CDR2 SMNVEV (reference sequence). The V segment lost 3 bases and the J segment 14 bases; nucleotides outside the gene matches: 8. CDR3 in amino acids: CASSFGRGPWTF. The CDR3 bases are TGTGCCAGCAGTTTCGGCAGGGGGCCTTGGACCTTC.